Detailed here is one T cell receptor (beta chain). The sample is drawn from a study of blood T cells in healthy people across ages. With each sample, at least 5 micrograms of total RNA were extracted. The use of a sample-barcoded 5' primer and a J-beta primer mix characterized a second PCR of roughly 7 to 11 cycles. TCRdb re-called the 5' RACE reads with MiXCR, one entry per CDR3 protein. This table has some 760,000 distinct CDR3 sequences, just under 25% appearing once. Germline lookup yields CDR1 SGHRS and CDR2 YFSETQ. The V end was cut by 3 bases, the J end by 3 bases, with 15 bases between. CDR3 length equals 15 residues. Separately, the same data were catalogued under a study of T cells of mothers and their children.

Material: blood. V is TRBV5-1 and J is TRBJ2-5; D assignment may be TRBD1 or TRBD2 (5 bases each). This TCR derives from a boy under 18 in good health. In DNA form, the CDR3 reads TGCGCCAGCAGCTCCGGGGCCCGAACCGAAGAGACCCAGTACTTC. This sequence encodes CASSSGARTEETQYF.